What follows describes a single T cell receptor (beta chain). In germline, CDR1 is MDHEN, CDR2 SYDVKM. The CDR3 is made up of 16 amino acids. With V trimmed by 5 bases and J by 1 base, 6 bases remained unmatched. The sample belongs to a study of OX40 agonist ivuxolimab in advanced cancers. Method: immunoSEQ multiplex PCR; TCRdb's copy keeps in-frame clones and lacks some. The top ten hold around 0.55% of the sample, which has some 130,000 clones, more than 80% seen once. Sequencing used CD4+ or CD8+ T cells sorted from blood, obtained in a trial of the OX40 agonist ivuxolimab. This sequence was found in an adult with an advanced solid tumor such as melanoma, head and neck, liver or kidney cancer. This rearrangement joins TRBV28 to TRBJ2-3, with 10 bases lining up with TRBD2. The CDR3 coding sequence is TGTGCCAGCAGTCCGACTGGGACTAGCGGCACAGATACGCAGTATTTT. Amino acid sequence: CASSPTGTSGTDTQYF.